The clone carrying this T cell receptor (beta chain) was recorded once. The CDR3 has 17 residues. Germline CDR1 reads LGHNA; CDR2 reads YSLEER. V trimming: 0 bases; J trimming: 4 bases; junction bases outside the gene matches: 8. Time point noted: after dendritic cell vaccination, including at tumor progression/relapse. TCRB CDR3 was amplified from 2 ug genomic DNA or less. Sequenced by immunoSEQ multiplex PCR; TCRdb stores in-frame clones only, minus some. This sample has some 60,000 clones, with about 79% found just once. This sample is part of a study of glioma-infiltrating T cells after dendritic cell vaccination. Study-wide background: Samples are from glioblastoma patients in Phase I and II dendritic cell vaccine trials.

The source was blood, collected after dendritic cell vaccination. This TCR came from a human donor with glioblastoma. The J gene is TRBJ2-1, the V gene TRBV4-3; TRBD1 aligns across 8 bases. The CDR3 reads CASSQESGGTEYNEQFF. DNA of the CDR3: TGCGCCAGCAGCCAAGAATCAGGGGGCACTGAGTACAATGAGCAGTTCTTC.